This T cell receptor (beta chain) derives from a study of blood T cell repertoires in COVID-19. For the study at large: Nucleic acid was either cDNA or gDNA, and it came from T cells, B-cell-depleted T cells, or PBMCs.

V lost 8 bases and J lost 6, with 10 bases in between. CDR1 and CDR2 from the germline V gene are LGHNA and YNFKEQ. The CDR3 length is 11 residues. In the original workflow: Estimation of nucleated cell counts was performed using reference gene primer amplification. Clones were sequenced by immunoSEQ multiplex PCR, and TCRdb holds only the in-frame ones, with some missing. That table furnishes V, J and clone size, whereas the DNA furnished D and trimming. The sample includes approximately 83,000 clones, over 70% seen only once; the top ten take around 9.4%. The sample holds a few counts of this clone.

This chain joins TRBV4-2 and TRBJ1-2; no clear D gene. The sequencing input was peripheral blood. The receptor's source is a woman of 80 years or more with acute or convalescent COVID-19. Written as DNA, the CDR3 is TGTGCCAGCGGTAAACGGGATGGCTACACCTTC. It encodes CASGKRDGYTF.